This T cell receptor (beta chain) was captured by sequencing in a study of blood T cell repertoires in COVID-19. Study-wide background: The origin of the acute and convalescent COVID-19 samples was the United States, Italy and Spain. From T cells, B-cell-depleted T cells, or PBMCs came the material, which was cDNA or gDNA.

Trimming cost V 1 base and J 8 bases, with 16 bases left between them. Germline lookup yields CDR1 SGHRS and CDR2 YFSETQ. The CDR3 is 15 amino acids. In the authors' workflow: Amplification from reference gene primers served as the basis for estimated nucleated cell counts. The table came from immunoSEQ multiplex PCR; TCRdb's copy has only in-frame clones and leaves some out. That table is the source of V, J and clone size, and D and trimming were worked out from the DNA. Found here are approximately 42,000 clones, roughly 70% of them singletons; the top ten hold more than 55%. This chain connects TRBV5-1 to TRBJ2-1; no firm D call. Sequencing was performed on peripheral blood. The sequence derives from a man at least 80 years old with acute or convalescent COVID-19. The CDR3 nucleotides read TGCGCCAGCAGCTTGTCAATCCCTAATCGGGATGAGCAGTTCTTC. Translating gives CASSLSIPNRDEQFF. Full variable domain (outside the CDR3, taken from reference TRBV5-1 and TRBJ2-1): KAGVTQTPRYLIKTRGQQVTLSCSPISGHRSVSWYQQTPGQGLQFLFEYFSETQRNKGNFPGRFSGRQFSNSRSEMNVSTLELGDSALYLCASSLSIPNRDEQFFGPGTRLTVL.